This TCR beta chain was captured in a study of shared clonotypes between healthy human individuals (dated by TCRdb to the early 2020s). At the level of the whole study: A couple of women and a few men aged 18 to 49 years were included in the cohort. To increase sequencing depth and limit assay-specific biases, TCR repertoire library preparation and sequencing were carried out by different laboratories using diverse techniques. For each donor, CD4 naive and CD4 memory were each given three plates, CD8 naive was given two plates, and CD8 memory was given one plate. Per donor, leukapheresis produced somewhere between about 0.94 and 9.5 billion PBMCs. Blood TCR repertoires of five healthy adults were deeply sequenced to estimate repertoire size and the extent of clonotype sharing between individuals.

There are 14 amino acids in the CDR3, from cysteine to phenylalanine inclusive. Here the CDR3 DNA is all that survives: 42 bases in frame from base 1. V and J are truncated by 2 bases and 6 bases respectively, leaving an intervening sequence of 14 bases. The germline V gene encodes CDR1 SGHTA and CDR2 FQGNSA. Beyond this particular receptor, the publication reports: When several donors were compared, the shared fraction of clonotypes was 5% to 6.5% for naive CD4, roughly 3.3% for naive CD8, roughly 2.5% for memory CD4, and around 0.4% for memory CD8. Pairwise subsampling led to the expectation that sequencing depth would affect the degree of clonotype sharing among donors. Sampling was limited to blood, and TCR repertoires in tissue likely differ from TCR repertoires in blood. Larger estimated clonotype richness was generally found for naive subsets than for memory subsets. Higher generation probabilities were observed for clonotypes shared by all four sorted-subset donors than for non-shared clonotypes. Rarefaction of sorted-subset datasets indicated incomplete sequencing despite the large sequencing depth. The small number of donors limited the genetic and exposure-history diversity represented.

Using the deep immunoSEQ assay, multiplex PCR amplified TCR CDR3 regions from genomic DNA. Genomic DNA extracted from each cell subset was distributed evenly over all wells of several immunoSEQ 96-well plates, and each plate served as one replicate. Each replicate PCR for sorted subsets received approximately 200 ng genomic DNA, equal to tens of thousands of T cell genomes. The purified libraries were quantified using a Qubit 3.0 fluorometer, sized with a Bioanalyzer 2100, and then quantified again using the KAPA Library Quantification kit. A separate single-read 150-cycle Illumina NextSeq 550 flow cell was used to sequence each immunoSEQ 96-well plate. On the authors' methods: Because the immunoSEQ output included only junctional sequences and no quality scores, the filtering could not be the same as the filtering used for full-length reads. Sequences were annotated with PyIR, a Python wrapper for IgBLAST v1.9, using IMGT germline references to assign V/J genes and CDR3. Reads were filtered out if the reads had weak V/J assignments (E-value above 1e-6), no CDR3, stop codons, out-of-frame junctions, or ambiguous translated residues. V3J clonotypes were defined by identical inferred V gene, J gene, and CDR3 amino acid sequence. Percentage overlap between repertoires was computed as shared unique clonotypes divided by the size of the smaller repertoire. Repertoire richness was assessed with RTK rarefaction, the Chao1 estimator, and Recon v2.1 estimates of unobserved clonotypes. For all TCRbeta clonotypes obtained by the gDNA method from a few donors, generation probabilities were computed with OLGA. The table comes from immuneACCESS by way of TCRdb, which keeps in-frame sequences with V and J called. Part of the clones is missing from these tables; in studies checked, under half for an unresolved V gene and the rest for unknown reasons. Clonal size and the V and J genes are those of that table, whereas D and trimming came from the DNA. This sample comprises about 2.3 million clones, 85% to 95% of them detected only once. The ten largest clones add up to about 0.41% of the sample.

The donors were healthy, HIV-negative adults who had no recently reported acute infections or vaccinations. All donors were Caucasian adults living in Nashville, Tennessee, USA. CD4+ T cells were enriched by magnetic negative selection, after which naive cells were positively selected on CD45RA and the negative fraction was taken as the memory subset. After blood collection by leukapheresis, PBMCs were isolated using Ficoll-Histopaque density gradient centrifugation and then cryopreserved in the vapor phase of liquid nitrogen. Analytical flow cytometry was used to check the purity and quantity of every magnetically sorted T cell population. From each sorted fraction, genomic DNA was isolated and quantified by UV absorbance on a Nanodrop 2000c. Worth noting for this clone: There is no known antigen for this receptor. No base quality values were provided; no much bigger clone lies one nucleotide off.

This chain joins TRBV7-2 to TRBJ2-7; the D gene cannot be named for sure. The sequenced sample was naive CD4+ T cells from PBMCs. The sample's cell subset or site label, in plain terms: CD45RA+ positively selected. This sequence was found in a man between 18 and 35 years old in good health. Some clones in this sample may be carry-over from other donors' samples. The CDR3 protein: CASSLPSGSSEQYF. Here is the DNA: TGTGCCAGCAGCTTACCATCGGGTAGCAGCGAGCAGTACTTC. The reference TRBV7-2 and TRBJ2-7 proteins fill in what lies around the CDR3, so the full variable domain reads GAGVSQSPSNKVTEKGKDVELRCDPISGHTALYWYRQSLGQGLEFLIYFQGNSAPDKSGLPSDRFSAERTGGSVSTLTIQRTQQEDSAVYLCASSLPSGSSEQYFGPGTRLTVT.